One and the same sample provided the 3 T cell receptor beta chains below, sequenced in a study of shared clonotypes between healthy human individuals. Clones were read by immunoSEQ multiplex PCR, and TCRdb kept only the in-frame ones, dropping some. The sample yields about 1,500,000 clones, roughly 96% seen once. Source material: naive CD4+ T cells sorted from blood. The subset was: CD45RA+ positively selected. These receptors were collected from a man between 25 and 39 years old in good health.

The CDR3 DNA is TGTGCCAGCAGCCCCGCCGGGACAGGGTCCGGAAACACCATATATTTT. This codes for CASSPAGTGSGNTIYF. The chain is built from TRBV6-6 and TRBJ1-3; TRBD1 matches at 9 bases. The CDR3 extends over 16 amino acids. Germline V gene sequence: CDR1 MNHNY, CDR2 SVGAGI (reference sequence). The ends lost 6 bases at V and 4 bases at J; junction bases unmatched: 10.

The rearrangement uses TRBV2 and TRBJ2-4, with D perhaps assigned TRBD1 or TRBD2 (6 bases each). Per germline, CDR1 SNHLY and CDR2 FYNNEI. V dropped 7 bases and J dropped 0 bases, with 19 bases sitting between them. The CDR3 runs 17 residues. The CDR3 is CASNPTGGGPAKNIQYF. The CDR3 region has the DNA TGTGCCAGCAACCCGACAGGAGGGGGGCCAGCCAAAAACATTCAGTACTTC.

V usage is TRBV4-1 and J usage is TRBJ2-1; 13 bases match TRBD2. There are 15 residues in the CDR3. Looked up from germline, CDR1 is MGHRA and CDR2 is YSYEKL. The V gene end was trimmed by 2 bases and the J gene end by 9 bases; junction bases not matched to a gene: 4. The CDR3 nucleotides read TGCGCCAGCAGCCAACCCACTAGCGGGAGGGTTGAGCAGTTCTTC. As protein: CASSQPTSGRVEQFF.